Shown below are 25 T cell receptor beta chains from a single sample sequenced in a study of CD8 T cells in ankylosing spondylitis. A single record per CDR3 protein comes from TCRdb applying MiXCR to the 5' RACE reads. This sample carries 200,000 to 250,000 distinct CDR3 sequences, more than 9% of them seen once, and the ten largest clones take 21%. The sample was blood, either unsorted or a sorted T cell fraction (not recorded which). Source of these receptors: a male donor with ankylosing spondylitis or in good health (not recorded which).

The chain recombines TRBV29-1 with TRBJ1-4; D unresolved. The germline V gene encodes CDR1 SQVTM and CDR2 ANQGSEA. Trimming cost V 4 bases and J 6 bases, with 9 bases left between them. The CDR3 runs 12 residues. This CDR3 reads CSVVERDEKLFF. In DNA, the CDR3 is TGCAGCGTTGTTGAACGGGATGAAAAACTGTTTTTT.

This clonotype was seen more than once but under ten times. The chain carries TRBV12-3 or TRBV12-4 and TRBJ1-2; 11 bases are shared with TRBD1. The CDR3 is made up of 16 amino acids. After removal of 3 bases from V and 4 bases from J, the junction contained 7 bases not matched to a gene. The CDR3 DNA reads TGTGCCAGCAGTTTCCGGACAGGGGGCGTCGGCTATGGCTACACCTTC. Translation gives CASSFRTGGVGYGYTF.

The sample holds many counts of this clonotype. The rearrangement joins TRBV29-1 to TRBJ2-2; 12 nucleotides agree with TRBD2. Unmatched junction bases numbered 0, after V lost 5 bases and J lost 5 bases. Germline CDR1 reads SQVTM; CDR2 reads ANQGSEA. The CDR3 loop spans 13 amino acids. CDR3 amino acids: CSVTSGGTGELFF. The CDR3 bases are TGCAGCGTTACTAGCGGGGGGACCGGGGAGCTGTTTTTT.

This clonotype was observed many times. This chain connects TRBV24-1 to TRBJ2-5; tentative D call: TRBD2 (5 bases). V gave up 9 bases and J gave up 4 bases, with 20 bases separating them. This CDR3 has 15 amino acids. The germline CDR1 and CDR2 sequences are KGHDR and SFDVKD. CDR3 sequence reads: CATSTSTGEVETQYF. The CDR3 nucleotides are TGTGCCACCTCTACTTCCACCGGGGAAGTAGAGACCCAGTACTTC.

In this sample, this clonotype turned up a few times. The chain is built from TRBV29-1 and TRBJ2-3, with 11 bases fitting TRBD2. This CDR3 contains 17 residues. With V trimmed by 0 bases and J by 6 bases, 11 bases remained unmatched. Germline CDR1 and CDR2: SQVTM and ANQGSEA. In nucleotides, the CDR3 is TGCAGCGTTGAAGATCTTGGTAGCGGGGGGGCTCTGGATACGCAGTATTTT. Encoded protein: CSVEDLGSGGALDTQYF.

This clonotype came up many times. J is TRBJ1-1 and V is TRBV5-1; D uncertain. Germline V lookup: CDR1 SGHRS, CDR2 YFSETQ. V shed 3 bases and J shed 1 base, with 16 bases lying between them. The CDR3 contains 16 residues. CDR3 amino acids: CASSSGPVNTNTEAFF. DNA of the CDR3: TGCGCCAGCAGCTCTGGTCCGGTTAACACGAACACTGAAGCTTTCTTT.

This clonotype showed up just a few times. The J gene is TRBJ2-3, the V gene TRBV12-3 or TRBV12-4, with TRBD2 as a possible D gene (6 bases). The length of the CDR3 is 10 residues. V dropped 7 bases and J dropped 15 bases, with 14 bases sitting between them. CDR3 residues: CASTGEGAYF. Written as DNA, the CDR3 is TGTGCCAGCACGGGGGAAGGAGCATATTTT.

Notes on this clonotype: A clone one base away is much larger, so this may be a read error. The conserved phenylalanine or tryptophan is not found at the CDR3 terminus, so this likely reflects a read error. This chain joins TRBV7-2 and TRBJ1-1; D perhaps matches TRBD1 (6 bases). V dropped 2 bases and J dropped 10 bases, with 14 bases sitting between them. Germline V gene lookup returns CDR1 SGHTA and CDR2 FQGNSA. The CDR3 extends over 13 amino acids. The CDR3 DNA follows: TGTGCCAGCAGCTTATCGGGGGGCAAAGTAGCTTTCTTG. Residues: CASSLSGGKVAFL.

This clonotype has a count of ten or more. The V call is TRBV20-1, the J call TRBJ2-1; 9 bases map to TRBD2. Germline CDR1 reads DFQATT; CDR2 reads SNEGSKA (reference sequence). The CDR3 runs to 14 residues. The V gene end was trimmed by 4 bases and the J gene end by 7 bases; junction bases not matched to a gene: 8. CDR3 in amino acids: CSANSHLAGNEQFF. CDR3 sequence (DNA): TGCAGTGCTAACTCCCATCTAGCGGGGAATGAGCAGTTCTTC.

This clonotype appeared many times. The chain recombines TRBV29-1 with TRBJ1-6; D unclear. V lost 7 bases and J 6 bases, leaving 10 bases between the germline ends. The CDR3 covers 12 residues. Germline V CDR1 and CDR2: SQVTM, ANQGSEA. The CDR3 nucleotides are TGCAGCGCTCAGGAGGGTAATTCACCCCTCCACTTT. Translation gives CSAQEGNSPLHF.

This clonotype showed up many times. This sequence joins TRBV10-3 and TRBJ2-7, with TRBD1 identical over 9 bases. From germline, CDR1 is ENHRY and CDR2 SYGVKD. V lost 4 bases, J lost 3 bases, and 7 bases stayed unmatched. This CDR3 comprises 15 residues. CDR3 amino acids: CAISAAGQGNYEQYF. The DNA for the CDR3 is TGTGCCATCAGTGCTGCGGGACAGGGTAACTACGAGCAGTACTTC.

The CDR3 loop reads CSAGLAGTDTQYF. Here the CDR3 DNA reads TGCAGCGCGGGACTAGCGGGCACAGATACGCAGTATTTT. The gene calls are TRBV29-1 and TRBJ2-3, with TRBD2 identical over 11 bases. The germline V gene has CDR1 SQVTM and CDR2 ANQGSEA. Trimming at V came to 7 bases and at J to 1 base, leaving 1 base not matched to a gene. The CDR3 extends over 13 amino acids.

This clonotype was counted a few times. The V gene is TRBV5-1, the J gene TRBJ1-4; D call uncertain. The V gene's germline CDR1 is SGHRS and CDR2 YFSETQ. Trimming took 5 bases from V and 5 from J, leaving 7 bases between them. The CDR3 runs 12 residues. The CDR3 nucleotides read TGCGCCAGCAGTGAACAGAATGAAAAACTGTTTTTT. Amino acids: CASSEQNEKLFF.

In its sample, this clonotype was seen a few times. A clone one base away is much larger, so this may be a read error. The CDR3 DNA sequence: TGTGCCAGCTGCCCTTCCGGGACAGGGGCGCCCAGCTCCTACAATGAGCAGTTCTTC. This gives the protein CASCPSGTGAPSSYNEQFF. The chain uses TRBV3-1 and TRBJ2-1; 10 bases fit TRBD1. The CDR3 extends over 19 amino acids. Germline V gene sequence: CDR1 LGHDT, CDR2 YNNKEL (reference sequence). V trimming: 8 bases; J trimming: 0 bases; junction bases outside the gene matches: 16.

This CDR3 is CASSRSTNYNEQFF. For the CDR3, the DNA is TGTGCCAGCAGCCGTTCGACCAACTACAATGAGCAGTTCTTC. The V and J genes are TRBV9 and TRBJ2-1, with D unclear. The CDR3 sequence is 14 residues long. The germline CDR1 and CDR2 sequences are SGDLS and YYNGEE. With 4 bases removed from V and 3 bases from J, the gap between germline ends came to 11 bases.

This clonotype was found many times. The genes are TRBV5-5 and TRBJ2-3; TRBD2 matches 7 bases. Germline V gives CDR1 SGHKS, CDR2 YYEKEE (reference sequence). The CDR3 spans 14 residues. V gave up 2 bases and J gave up 4 bases; unmatched junction bases: 4. Written as DNA, the CDR3 is TGTGCCAGCAGCTTACTAGCGACCGCAGATACGCAGTATTTT. Protein sequence: CASSLLATADTQYF. The entire variable domain, with the rest obtained from reference TRBV5-5 and TRBJ2-3, is as follows: DAGVTQSPTHLIKTRGQQVTLRCSPISGHKSVSWYQQVLGQGPQFIFQYYEKEERGRGNFPDRFSARQFPNYSSELNVNALLLGDSALYLCASSLLATADTQYFGPGTRLTVL.

As for this clonotype: A single base separates this from a much larger clone, so it may be a read error. The chain joins TRBV7-2 to TRBJ2-1; 16 nucleotides align to TRBD2. This CDR3 is 17 amino acids long. Germline loops: CDR1 SGHTA, CDR2 FQGNSA. The chain's CDR3 is CASSPPGLAGGLNGQFF. CDR3 DNA sequence: TGTGCCAGCAGCCCGCCGGGACTAGCGGGGGGGCTCAATGGGCAGTTCTTC.

The chain links TRBV3-1 to TRBJ1-6, with D possibly being TRBD1 (6 bases). V dropped 5 bases and J dropped 3 bases, with 14 bases sitting between them. This CDR3 contains 16 residues. Germline-derived CDR1 and CDR2 are LGHDT and YNNKEL (reference sequence). CDR3 loop: CASSKGQRSYNSPLHF. The DNA for the CDR3 is TGTGCCAGCAGCAAAGGACAGAGAAGCTATAATTCACCCCTCCACTTT.

V is TRBV27 and J is TRBJ2-3; a weak D match, TRBD2 (5 bases). Trimming stripped 5 bases from V and 7 bases from J, with 13 bases between. From germline, CDR1 is MNHEY and CDR2 SMNVEV (reference sequence). The CDR3 extends over 13 amino acids. The CDR3 coding sequence is TGTGCCAGCAGTCCCGGGAATGGGAATACGCAGTATTTT. It is translated as CASSPGNGNTQYF.

In this sample, this clonotype turned up many times. The chain has TRBV20-1 and TRBJ2-1, with 10 bases identical to TRBD2. V trimming: 5 bases; J trimming: 9 bases; junction bases outside the gene matches: 7. Germline assignment: CDR1 DFQATT and CDR2 SNEGSKA (reference sequence). This CDR3 comprises 13 residues. The CDR3 here is CSADTSGEGEQFF. The CDR3 coding sequence is TGCAGTGCTGATACTAGCGGGGAAGGTGAGCAGTTCTTC.

The V gene is TRBV7-8, the J gene TRBJ2-2; D remains ambiguous. Trimming removed 1 base at V and 6 bases at J, with 6 bases between. The CDR3 totals 13 residues. CDR1 is SGHVS, CDR2 FQNEAQ, per germline. Here the CDR3 reads CASSLELAGELFF. The CDR3 DNA follows: TGTGCCAGCAGCTTAGAGCTGGCCGGGGAGCTGTTTTTT.

This clonotype was seen more than once but under ten times. V usage is TRBV21-1 and J usage is TRBJ2-7; the D call TRBD1 from the table was never checked on the DNA. TRBV21-1 is an annotated pseudogene. The CDR3 has 18 amino acids. The chain's CDR3 is CASSKSGLLGQGFYEQYF. In nucleotides, the CDR3 is TGTGCCAGCAGCAAATCGGGTTTACTCGGACAGGGGTTCTACGAGCAGTACTTC.

This clonotype was detected many times. The V call is TRBV20-1, the J call TRBJ1-6; possibly TRBD1 for D (5 bases). The CDR3 loop spans 14 amino acids. Germline assignment: CDR1 DFQATT and CDR2 SNEGSKA (reference sequence). V lost 5 bases and J lost 8, with 16 bases in between. CDR3 sequence (DNA): TGCAGTGCTGAACTTTGGGGCAAGGATTCACCCCTCCACTTT. The encoded protein is CSAELWGKDSPLHF.

This clonotype occurred many times. The V and J genes are TRBV28 and TRBJ1-5; 8 nucleotides agree with TRBD1. Germline V CDR1 and CDR2: MDHEN, SYDVKM. V lost 4 bases to trimming and J lost 1 base; unmatched junction nucleotides: 9. The CDR3 length is 17 residues. The CDR3 protein is CASSSTQGARSNQPQHF. Here the CDR3 DNA reads TGTGCCAGCAGTTCCACCCAGGGGGCGCGCAGCAATCAGCCCCAGCATTTT.

The DNA of the CDR3 is TGCAGCGTTGAGAATGACCAGGGTAACTATGGCTACACCTTC. Amino acids: CSVENDQGNYGYTF. This chain links TRBV29-1 with TRBJ1-2; tentatively, D is TRBD1 (5 bases). This CDR3 is built from 14 residues. V was trimmed by 3 bases and J by 1 base, leaving 12 bases between them. Germline V CDR1 and CDR2: SQVTM, ANQGSEA.